The present TCR beta chain was sequenced within a study of T-cell memory formation after mild COVID-19. Study-wide findings and caveats: In second-wave clones peaking day 37, SARS-CoV-2 specificity remained unconfirmed.

This clonotype turned up a few times. The antigen remains unidentified. TCRdb independently ran MiXCR on the 5' RACE reads; one entry per CDR3 protein. The profile shows 550,000 to 700,000 distinct CDR3 sequences, roughly 17% of them singletons. V lost 9 bases, J lost 0 bases, and 13 bases lay in between. The CDR3 sequence is 14 residues long. Germline-derived CDR1 and CDR2 are MNHNS and SASEGT. The sequence came from an adult woman who had mild COVID-19 (a few samples of this study predate the infection). Cell type and time point are not known. The chain couples TRBV6-1 to TRBJ2-3; D possibly corresponds to TRBD1 (6 bases). Sequences were obtained from PBMCs or a T cell subset sorted from them (not recorded which). The CDR3 here is CARARGTSTDTQYF. The CDR3 nucleotides read TGTGCCAGGGCCAGGGGAACTAGCACAGATACGCAGTATTTT.